This TCR beta chain came from a study of control samples from healthy donors and cancer patients. The protocol was immunoSEQ multiplex PCR, while the TCRdb copy is restricted to in-frame clones and leaves out a portion. The sample holds fewer than 90,000 clones, over 75% seen once. There are 14 residues in the CDR3. Germline CDR1 SEHNR, CDR2 FQNEAQ (reference sequence). The V and J ends lost 1 base and 4 bases respectively, with 10 bases between them. Sequencing was carried out using blood. This clonotype was sampled from a woman aged 45-59 years in good health. This chain links TRBV7-9 with TRBJ1-2, with a possible D match to TRBD1 (5 bases). The DNA of the CDR3 is TGTGCCAGCAGCTTAGGGGGGACGGGCTATGGCTACACCTTC. It translates to CASSLGGTGYGYTF.